This TCR beta chain was sequenced in a study of long-term antiretroviral therapy in people with HIV. Across the study: The 2015 immediate-ART recommendation was preceded by the earliest samples by about a decade.

General study points: After ART, diversity increased yet remained lower than transplant donor controls. Clonotypes expanded prior to ART showed repertoire dominance at all sampled time points. Among HIV repertoires, CDR3 length ranges were narrower than those of controls.

As for this clone: Its target is unknown.

The CDR3 consists of 16 residues. V lost 5 bases, J lost 5 bases, and 22 bases lay in between. CDR1 is MNHEY, CDR2 SMNVEV, per germline (reference sequence). Version v3.0 of the immunoSEQ assay ran at survey level. Data came from immunoSEQ multiplex PCR; TCRdb stores just in-frame clones and leaves some out. The sample contains tens of thousands of clones, roughly 80% of which appear only once. V and J are TRBV27 and TRBJ2-7, with D perhaps matching TRBD1 (5 bases). This sample comprised unsorted PBMCs, obtained 0.8 years after starting antiretroviral therapy. The sequence was obtained from a woman aged 18-35 years with HIV. The CDR3 here is CASSPTRQMLGHEQYF. DNA of the CDR3: TGTGCCAGCAGTCCTACCCGACAGATGTTAGGGCACGAGCAGTACTTC.